The 6 T cell receptor beta chains below all came from one sample that was sequenced in a study of long-term antiretroviral therapy in people with HIV. Sequencing relied on immunoSEQ assay v3.0, run at survey level. Libraries were prepared by immunoSEQ multiplex PCR; TCRdb keeps only in-frame clonotypes and omits some of them. This table has more than 20,000 clones, about 87% appearing once. Specimen: unsorted PBMCs, collected 1.8 years before starting antiretroviral therapy. These receptors were obtained from a man in his forties or fifties with HIV.

CDR3 residues: CASSLLGQGTYEQYF. The CDR3 DNA follows: TGCGCCAGCAGCTTGCTAGGACAGGGGACCTACGAGCAGTACTTC. The chain has TRBV5-1 and TRBJ2-7; 9 nucleotides agree with TRBD1. CDR1 and CDR2 (germline): SGHRS, YFSETQ. The CDR3 covers 15 residues. V shed 1 base and J 2 bases; nucleotides not matched to a gene: 4.

The CDR3 spells CASRQAANTGELFF. Written as DNA, the CDR3 is TGTGCCAGCAGACAGGCAGCGAACACCGGGGAGCTGTTTTTT. The J gene is TRBJ2-2, the V gene TRBV7-7; the D gene is possibly TRBD1 (5 bases). CDR3 length: 14 amino acids. V lost 6 bases and J lost 0, with 8 bases in between. From germline, CDR1 is SSHAT and CDR2 FNYEAQ (reference sequence).

The J gene is TRBJ1-1, the V gene TRBV7-8; D possibly corresponds to TRBD1 (6 bases). The CDR3 length is 14 residues. Germline CDR1 and CDR2: SGHVS and FQNEAQ. The germline V and J ends were trimmed by 1 base and 1 base, with 7 bases remaining between them. The CDR3 DNA follows: TGTGCCAGCAGCTTAGAGGGACAGAACACTGAAGCTTTCTTT. This translates into CASSLEGQNTEAFF.

The V gene is TRBV7-2, the J gene TRBJ1-6, with 7 positions matching TRBD1. The CDR3 is made up of 15 amino acids. Trimming took 3 bases from V and 9 from J; bases not matched to a gene: 8. Germline lookup yields CDR1 SGHTA and CDR2 FQGNSA. The CDR3 nucleotides read TGTGCCAGCAGCTTGGGACAGTTTGGGGGTTCACCCCTCCACTTT. This translates into CASSLGQFGGSPLHF.

The V gene is TRBV30, the J gene TRBJ2-3, with 13 bases fitting TRBD2. The germline V gene has CDR1 GTSNPN and CDR2 SVGIG (reference sequence). The V segment lost 2 bases and the J segment 6 bases; nucleotides outside the gene matches: 8. This CDR3 has 16 amino acids. The CDR3 region has the DNA TGTGCCTGGAGTCCTGGACTAGCGGGAGCCCTCGATACGCAGTATTTT. Its protein product is CAWSPGLAGALDTQYF.

In its sample, this clone was seen a few times. The chain has TRBV10-1 and TRBJ2-7; D unresolved. This CDR3 has 13 residues. Germline V gene sequence: CDR1 WNHNN, CDR2 SYGVQD (reference sequence). Trimming removed 3 bases at V and 3 bases at J, with 9 bases between. CDR3: CASSEDLLYEQYF. CDR3 nucleotides: TGCGCCAGCAGTGAAGATCTGCTCTACGAGCAGTACTTC.